These 14 T cell receptor beta chains were sequenced from one sample in a study of graft-versus-host responses after intestinal transplantation. Produced via immunoSEQ multiplex PCR; TCRdb's table is partial and in-frame only. The sample carries some 13,000 clones, 30% to 35% recorded once. This sample comprised alloreactive CD4+ T cells from a mixed lymphocyte reaction culture, obtained before intestinal transplant. Subset denoted: CFSE-low proliferating T cells sorted from approximately 6-day pre-transplant mixed lymphocyte reaction (GvH or HvG direction). Every receptor here comes from a human patient who received an intestinal transplant.

In this sample, this clone is medium-sized (0.01 to 0.1%). The genes are TRBV6-5 and TRBJ2-1; D unclear. V shed 4 bases and J shed 8 bases, with 6 bases lying between them. Germline-derived CDR1 and CDR2 are MNHEY and SVGAGI. The CDR3 length is 11 residues. CDR3 in DNA: TGTGCCAGCAGTTCCTGGGATGAGCAGTTCTTC. As protein: CASSSWDEQFF.

A word on this clone: One end of the junction does not line up with germline, which may come from a read error. V is TRBV5-3 and J is TRBJ2-3; possible D gene TRBD1, 5 bases. TRBV5-3 is an open reading frame whose function is uncertain. The CDR3 consists of 15 residues. The CDR3 region has the DNA TGTGCCAGCAGCTTGCGACAGCCTAGCACAGATACGCAGTATTTT. Translating gives CASSLRQPSTDTQYF.

This clone was counted a few times. The J gene is TRBJ1-1, the V gene TRBV6-1; 9 bases fit TRBD1. The CDR3 loop spans 14 amino acids. CDR1 is MNHNS and CDR2 is SASEGT in the germline V gene. V lost 6 bases to trimming and J lost 4 bases; unmatched junction nucleotides: 6. The CDR3 spells CASRRQGEVTEAFF. CDR3 bases: TGTGCCAGCAGACGACAGGGGGAGGTCACTGAAGCTTTCTTT.

The table lists this clone with a few counts. This rearrangement joins TRBV7-3 to TRBJ2-5, with TRBD2 identical over 8 bases. The CDR3 contains 18 residues. CDR1 is SGHTA and CDR2 is FQGTGA in the germline V gene. The ends lost 3 bases at V and 0 bases at J; junction bases unmatched: 12. CDR3 residues: CASSFNLPLADYQETQYF. The CDR3 DNA reads TGTGCCAGCAGCTTTAATTTGCCACTAGCGGATTACCAAGAGACCCAGTACTTC. The variable domain in full, with the rest retrieved from reference TRBV7-3 and TRBJ2-5, is GAGVSQTPSNKVTEKGKYVELRCDPISGHTALYWYRQSLGQGPEFLIYFQGTGAADDSGLPNDRFFAVRPEGSVSTLKIQRTERGDSAVYLCASSFNLPLADYQETQYFGPGTRLLVL.

This clone occurred a few times. This chain connects TRBV7-2 to TRBJ2-1, with 10 bases matching TRBD2. The CDR3 has 13 amino acids. The V segment lost 4 bases and the J segment 15 bases; nucleotides outside the gene matches: 9. CDR1 is SGHTA and CDR2 is FQGNSA in the germline V gene. The CDR3 bases are TGTGCCAGCAGCTATATAGCGGGAGGAGGTTCGTTCTTC. It codes for CASSYIAGGGSFF.

This clone was seen a few times. The chain carries TRBV5-1 and TRBJ2-7; maybe TRBD2 (6 bases). V was cut by 0 bases and J by 9 bases, with 19 bases left in between. The CDR3 spans 15 residues. Germline lookup yields CDR1 SGHRS and CDR2 YFSETQ. The chain's CDR3 is CASSLAGGEFSGQYF. CDR3 coding DNA: TGCGCCAGCAGCTTGGCCGGCGGGGAGTTTAGTGGGCAGTACTTC.

There are a few counts of this clone. Distinct nucleotide sequences in the sample also encode this CDR3. The genes are TRBV30 and TRBJ1-2; a weak D match, TRBD1 (6 bases). The length of the CDR3 is 12 residues. V lost 5 bases and J 4 bases, leaving 11 bases between the germline ends. Per germline, CDR1 GTSNPN and CDR2 SVGIG (reference sequence). The CDR3 DNA reads as TGTGCCTGGGCGGGAGGGGGCTATGGCTACACCTTC. Its protein is CAWAGGGYGYTF. The whole variable domain, filled in from reference TRBV30 and TRBJ1-2, reads SQTIHQWPATLVQPVGSPLSLECTVEGTSNPNLYWYRQAAGRGLQLLFYSVGIGQISSEVPQNLSASRPQDRQFILSSKKLLLSDSGFYLCAWAGGGYGYTFGSGTRLTVV.

This clone was observed a few times. The chain combines TRBV10-3 with TRBJ1-2; D is undetermined. Trimming removed 10 bases at V and 5 bases at J, with 23 bases between. The length of the CDR3 is 15 residues. Germline values: CDR1 ENHRY, CDR2 SYGVKD. The CDR3 loop reads CASNSRREIGYGYTF. The DNA of the CDR3 is TGTGCCAGCAATTCTAGAAGGGAGATTGGGTATGGCTACACCTTC.

This clone was seen a few times. The chain combines TRBV27 with TRBJ1-6; 7 bases map to TRBD1. CDR1 is MNHEY and CDR2 is SMNVEV in the germline V gene (reference sequence). This CDR3 spans 16 amino acids. Germline trimming cut 5 bases from V and 6 bases from J; bases unmatched to any gene: 10. DNA of the CDR3: TGTGCCAGCAGTGGGAACTTGGGACAGTTTAATTCACCCCTCCACTTT. Protein sequence: CASSGNLGQFNSPLHF.

J is TRBJ2-5 and V is TRBV5-1; D may correspond to TRBD1 or TRBD2 (5 bases each). The J call could be wrong; TRBJ2-7 is a better fit for the DNA end. Germline-derived CDR1 and CDR2 are SGHRS and YFSETQ. The CDR3 length is 14 residues. CDR3: CASFPGPPRYEQYF. The CDR3 DNA follows: TGCGCCAGCTTTCCGGGGCCCCCCCGCTACGAGCAGTACTTC.

The rearrangement uses TRBV5-6 and TRBJ1-1; possible D gene TRBD1, 6 bases. The CDR3 runs 15 residues. Germline loops: CDR1 SGHDT, CDR2 YYEEEE. Trimming took off 3 bases at V and 0 bases at J, with 12 bases between the two ends. The CDR3 protein is CASSWGAVVNTEAFF. The CDR3 region has the DNA TGTGCCAGCAGCTGGGGGGCGGTAGTGAACACTGAAGCTTTCTTT. The variable domain in full, with the rest retrieved from reference TRBV5-6 and TRBJ1-1, is DAGVTQSPTHLIKTRGQQVTLRCSPKSGHDTVSWYQQALGQGPQFIFQYYEEEERQRGNFPDRFSGHQFPNYSSELNVNALLLGDSALYLCASSWGAVVNTEAFFGQGTRLTVV.

This clone appeared a few times. V is TRBV15 and J is TRBJ2-3; D may correspond to TRBD1 or TRBD2 (5 bases each). The CDR3 consists of 18 residues. Germline values: CDR1 LNHNV, CDR2 YYDKDF (reference sequence). Deletions cut 0 bases from V and 2 bases from J, with 18 bases between. CDR3 residues: CATSRDRGDGPHTDTQYF. The CDR3 DNA reads TGTGCCACCAGCAGAGATCGTGGGGACGGGCCACACACAGATACGCAGTATTTT.

CDR3: CASSEGLAGRDEQYF. CDR3 sequence (DNA): TGCGCCAGCAGTGAGGGACTAGCGGGAAGGGACGAGCAGTACTTC. The chain links TRBV10-1 to TRBJ2-7; 12 nucleotides align to TRBD2. V trimming: 2 bases; J trimming: 5 bases; junction bases outside the gene matches: 4. This CDR3 region has 15 residues. Looked up from germline, CDR1 is WNHNN and CDR2 is SYGVQD (reference sequence).

The chain has TRBV29-1 and TRBJ2-2; 12 bases are a match to TRBD1. The V gene end was trimmed by 7 bases and the J gene end by 7 bases; junction bases not matched to a gene: 10. Per the germline V gene, CDR1 is SQVTM and CDR2 is ANQGSEA. The CDR3 spans 15 residues. The CDR3 DNA reads TGCAGCGCCATTAGGGGACAGGGGGCGGTCGGGGAGCTGTTTTTT. The encoded protein is CSAIRGQGAVGELFF.